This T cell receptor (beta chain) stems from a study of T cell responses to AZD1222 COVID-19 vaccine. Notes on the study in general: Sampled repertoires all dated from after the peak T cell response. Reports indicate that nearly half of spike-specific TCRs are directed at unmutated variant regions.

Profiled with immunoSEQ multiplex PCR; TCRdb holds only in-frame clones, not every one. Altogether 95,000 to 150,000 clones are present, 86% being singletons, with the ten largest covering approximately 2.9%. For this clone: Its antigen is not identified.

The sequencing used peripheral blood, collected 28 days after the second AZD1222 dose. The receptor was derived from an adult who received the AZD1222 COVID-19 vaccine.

CDR3 nucleotides: TGTGCCAGCAGGCCCGGGACAGGGTATCAAGAGACCCAGTACTTC. Its protein is CASRPGTGYQETQYF. The chain is built from TRBV27 and TRBJ2-5; 9 bases match TRBD1. CDR1 is MNHEY, CDR2 SMNVEV, per germline (reference sequence). Germline trimming cut 6 bases from V and 2 bases from J; bases unmatched to any gene: 7. This CDR3 contains 15 residues.